This TCR beta chain was sequenced in a study of shared clonotypes between healthy human individuals. The V and J ends lost 4 bases and 0 bases, in that order; junction bases with no gene match: 5. Per the germline V gene, CDR1 is KGHSH and CDR2 is LQKENI. CDR3 length: 17 amino acids. Template amounts of 250 to 350 ng DNA, about 30,000 T cell genomes, were employed in unsorted PBMC replicate PCRs. Generated by immunoSEQ multiplex PCR, the TCRdb table keeps only in-frame clones and is missing some. The sample yields hundreds of thousands of clones, around 81% seen once. The chain couples TRBV18 to TRBJ2-3; 12 bases are shared with TRBD2. The sequence was collected from a woman aged 40 to 50 in good health. Some clones in this sample may be carry-over from other donors' samples. Sample: PBMCs. The CDR3 nucleotides are TGTGCCAGCTCACTTCTAGCGGGAGGGCCTAGCACAGATACGCAGTATTTT. This encodes CASSLLAGGPSTDTQYF. Variable domain in full (rest from reference TRBV18 and TRBJ2-3): NAGVMQNPRHLVRRRGQEARLRCSPMKGHSHVYWYRQLPEEGLKFMVYLQKENIIDESGMPKERFSAEFPKEGPSILRIQQVVRGDSAAYFCASSLLAGGPSTDTQYFGPGTRLTVL.